A selection of T cell receptor beta chains follows, all from one sample in a study of blood T cell repertoires in COVID-19. Libraries were prepared by immunoSEQ multiplex PCR; TCRdb keeps only in-frame clonotypes and omits some of them. The data hold approximately 70,000 clones, with approximately 86% observed a single time. The sequenced sample was peripheral blood. These receptors came from a man in his 70s with active COVID-19. The CDR3 runs from the conserved cysteine through the conserved F or W. D genes are given only for firm matches. Size values are once, few and many counts, or a class for expanded clones, and some rows have none.

size	V	D	J	CDR3	DNA
few	TRBV30	TRBD1	TRBJ1-1	CAWGTGSSTEAFF	TGTGCCTGGGGGACAGGGTCCAGCACTGAAGCTTTCTTT
.	TRBV12-5	TRBD1	TRBJ1-1	CASLGHGTGGRWNTEAFF	TGTGCTAGTTTGGGCCACGGAACAGGGGGCCGGTGGAACACTGAAGCTTTCTTT
once	TRBV11-3	TRBD1	TRBJ2-3	CASGQRTGEDTQYF	TGTGCCAGCGGACAACGGACAGGGGAAGATACGCAGTATTTT
.	TRBV7-3	.	TRBJ2-1	CASSSERGGEQFF	TGTGCCAGCAGCTCCGAACGGGGAGGCGAGCAGTTCTTC
.	TRBV3-1/TRBV3-2	TRBD1	TRBJ1-2	CASSQDLWDRGRRVYGYTF	TGTGCCAGCAGCCAAGATCTTTGGGACAGGGGACGTCGGGTATATGGCTACACCTTC
.	TRBV14	.	TRBJ1-3	CASSPQGWNTIYF	TGTGCCAGCAGCCCCCAGGGGTGGAACACCATATATTTT
.	TRBV6-6	TRBD2	TRBJ2-1	CASSQTSGGYNEQFF	TGTGCCAGCTCTCAGACTAGCGGAGGCTACAATGAGCAGTTCTTC
.	TRBV7-6	TRBD1	TRBJ1-6	CASSRSPTGSNSPLHF	TGTGCCAGCAGCCGAAGCCCGACAGGGTCTAATTCACCCCTCCACTTT
.	TRBV18	TRBD2	TRBJ2-1	CASSPDLAGLYNEQFF	TGTGCCAGCTCACCAGACCTAGCGGGCCTCTACAATGAGCAGTTCTTC
.	TRBV11-2	TRBD1	TRBJ2-4	CASATRTGGVAKNIQYF	TGTGCCAGCGCTACGCGGACAGGGGGAGTAGCCAAAAACATTCAGTACTTC
.	TRBV19	.	TRBJ1-1	CASMGGFTEAFF	TGTGCCAGTATGGGGGGATTTACTGAAGCTTTCTTT
.	TRBV7-2	.	TRBJ2-1	CASAGQGPSYNEQFF	TGTGCCAGCGCCGGCCAGGGGCCTTCATACAATGAGCAGTTCTTC
.	TRBV4-1	TRBD2	TRBJ2-3	CASSQDRVAGGGMYTQYF	TGCGCCAGCAGCCAAGATCGGGTAGCGGGAGGGGGAATGTATACGCAGTATTTT
.	TRBV7-2	.	TRBJ2-1	CASSPQGGLGEQFF	TGTGCCAGCAGCCCCCAGGGGGGCCTAGGTGAGCAGTTCTTC
.	TRBV6-6	.	TRBJ2-5	CASSYISGEETQYF	TGTGCCAGCAGTTACATTTCCGGGGAAGAGACCCAGTACTTC
.	TRBV5-4	.	TRBJ2-5	CASSPRRGEETQYF	TGTGCCAGCAGCCCCCGGAGGGGAGAAGAGACCCAGTACTTC
.	TRBV6-1	TRBD2	TRBJ2-3	CASSDRSSGSMDTQYF	TGTGCCAGCAGTGATCGGTCTAGCGGGAGTATGGATACGCAGTATTTT
.	TRBV28	TRBD1	TRBJ1-1	CASSPPTGGNTEAFF	TGTGCCAGCAGTCCCCCGACAGGGGGGAACACTGAAGCTTTCTTT
.	TRBV5-1	.	TRBJ2-1	CASSPGRREQFF	TGCGCCAGCAGCCCGGGCCGGAGGGAGCAGTTCTTC
.	TRBV30	.	TRBJ2-5	CAWSVGRPQETQYF	TGTGCCTGGAGTGTGGGCCGCCCCCAAGAGACCCAGTACTTC
.	TRBV24-1	TRBD2	TRBJ2-2	CATSAPLLGVAGIGELFF	TGTGCCACCAGTGCTCCCCTCCTGGGGGTAGCGGGTATCGGGGAGCTGTTTTTT
.	TRBV28	.	TRBJ2-5	CASRGLARETQYF	TGTGCCAGCAGGGGCCTAGCGAGGGAGACCCAGTACTTC
.	TRBV29-1	TRBD2	TRBJ2-1	CSVATRAGGPGEQFF	TGCAGCGTGGCCACTAGAGCGGGAGGGCCGGGTGAGCAGTTCTTC
.	TRBV2	TRBD1	TRBJ1-3	CATQGAVGNTIYF	TGTGCCACCCAGGGGGCGGTTGGAAACACCATATATTTT